Each of the 19 T cell receptor beta chains below was sequenced from the same sample in a study of post-analysis software for immune sequencing data. These receptors have no identified antigens. Study results and limitations: Compared with controls, patients had more of about five TRBV segments, including TRBV5-6, TRBV5-1 and TRBV20-1.

TCR beta libraries were prepared from cDNA with unique molecular identifiers. TCRdb called the PCR reads again in MiXCR, with one record for every CDR3 protein. The sample includes around 400,000 distinct CDR3 sequences, roughly 30% of them seen just once. The sample taken for sequencing was blood. The receptor set was obtained from a girl aged 10 to 17 with multiple sclerosis.

This chain links TRBV7-9 with TRBJ2-7, with 11 bases aligning to TRBD2. The CDR3 runs to 16 residues. The germline CDR1 and CDR2 sequences are SEHNR and FQNEAQ (reference sequence). J lost 0 bases, V lost 5 bases, and 6 bases had no gene match. The CDR3 DNA reads TGTGCCAGCAGCCCGGGACTAGCGGAGAGCTCCTACGAGCAGTACTTC. This gives the protein CASSPGLAESSYEQYF.

Here the CDR3 DNA reads TGTGCCAGCGCTTACCCGTTAGCGGGAGGGTCCTACAATGAGCAGTTCTTC. Amino acid sequence: CASAYPLAGGSYNEQFF. The chain has TRBV12-3 or TRBV12-4 and TRBJ2-1; 11 positions agree with TRBD2. The CDR3 is 17 residues long. Losses at the gene ends were 8 bases for V and 1 base for J; bases not matched to a gene: 10.

The chain couples TRBV12-3 or TRBV12-4 to TRBJ2-3; D gene unclear. Trimming shortened V by 2 bases and J by 0 bases, and 6 bases separated the two germline ends. The CDR3 is made up of 14 amino acids. The CDR3 region has the DNA TGTGCCAGCAGTTTATGGGATAGCACAGATACGCAGTATTTT. It specifies CASSLWDSTDTQYF.

The genes are TRBV14 and TRBJ2-3; 7 bases align to TRBD2. Looked up from germline, CDR1 is SGHDN and CDR2 is FVKESK. The CDR3 sequence is 16 residues long. The J segment lost 0 bases and the V segment lost 1 base, leaving 4 bases of the junction unmatched. The CDR3 is CASSQVGGSSTDTQYF. The CDR3 DNA is TGTGCCAGCAGCCAAGTGGGAGGGTCGAGCACAGATACGCAGTATTTT. Looking up the rest from reference TRBV14 and TRBJ2-3 gives the full variable domain: EAGVTQFPSHSVIEKGQTVTLRCDPISGHDNLYWYRRVMGKEIKFLLHFVKESKQDESGMPNNRFLAERTGGTYSTLKVQPAELEDSGVYFCASSQVGGSSTDTQYFGPGTRLTVL.

The CDR3 sequence is CSARRQSTEAFF. As DNA, the CDR3 is TGCAGCGCCCGCAGACAGAGCACTGAAGCTTTCTTT. The gene calls are TRBV29-1 and TRBJ1-1; weak D call: TRBD1 (5 bases). V lost 7 bases and J 4 bases, leaving 13 bases between the germline ends. The CDR3 runs to 12 residues. CDR1 is SQVTM, CDR2 ANQGSEA, per germline.

The J gene is TRBJ1-2, the V gene TRBV20-1; maybe TRBD1 (6 bases). Deletions cut 6 bases from V and 6 bases from J, with 17 bases between. The length of the CDR3 is 13 residues. The germline V gene encodes CDR1 DFQATT and CDR2 SNEGSKA (reference sequence). The CDR3 region has the DNA TGCAGTGCCGCCTGGGGACAATTACATGGCTACACCTTC. Translation: CSAAWGQLHGYTF.

As DNA, the CDR3 is TGTGCCAGCAGCTCCGACCCAGCCTACGAGCAGTACTTC. It specifies CASSSDPAYEQYF. This chain joins TRBV7-9 and TRBJ2-5; D is uncertain. The end of the DNA is better explained by TRBJ2-7, so the J call may be wrong. CDR3 length equals 13 residues. Germline V gene sequence: CDR1 SEHNR, CDR2 FQNEAQ (reference sequence).

This clonotype was counted between two and nine times. The chain has TRBV6-5 and TRBJ2-1; weak D call: TRBD1 (6 bases). Germline V gene data show CDR1 as MNHEY and CDR2 as SVGAGI. The CDR3 runs to 18 residues. V shed 0 bases and J shed 5 bases, with 20 bases lying between them. The CDR3 DNA sequence: TGTGCCAGCAGTTACTCGCAACCCCCCAGGGGACAAAACAATGAGCAGTTCTTC. This sequence encodes CASSYSQPPRGQNNEQFF.

This clonotype has more than one count but fewer than ten. The chain recombines TRBV12-3 or TRBV12-4 with TRBJ2-5, with D perhaps TRBD1 or TRBD2 (5 bases each). With the DNA end fitting TRBJ2-7 better, the J assignment may be wrong. The CDR3 totals 16 residues. The DNA for the CDR3 is TGTGCCAGCAGTTTTGGGGGTTCTCCCCCTTGGGACGAGCAGTACTTC. Its translation is CASSFGGSPPWDEQYF.

A few counts support this clonotype. This chain connects TRBV2 to TRBJ1-2, with D possibly TRBD1 on 5 matching bases. The CDR3 is 12 residues long. V was shortened by 7 bases and J by 5 bases, with 11 bases between the two germline ends. CDR1 is SNHLY and CDR2 is FYNNEI in the germline V gene. DNA of the CDR3: TGTGCCAGCAAAGGGGCGAATTATGGCTACACCTTC. This translates into CASKGANYGYTF.

A few counts support this clonotype. The genes are TRBV3-1 and TRBJ1-1, with D possibly TRBD1 on 5 matching bases. The V gene's germline CDR1 is LGHDT and CDR2 YNNKEL (reference sequence). Between the trimmed V and J ends, which lost 1 base and 1 base, there was a span of 7 bases. The CDR3 covers 14 residues. DNA of the CDR3: TGTGCCAGCAGCCAAGGAACAGGGAACACTGAAGCTTTCTTT. It encodes CASSQGTGNTEAFF.

This clonotype has more than one count but fewer than ten. The V call is TRBV6-5, the J call TRBJ1-1; D is uncertain. In germline, CDR1 is MNHEY, CDR2 SVGAGI. The CDR3 is made up of 14 amino acids. V was trimmed by 7 bases and J by 4 bases, leaving 16 bases between them. This chain's CDR3 is CASTKRADSTEAFF. As DNA, the CDR3 is TGTGCCAGCACCAAACGGGCAGATTCCACTGAAGCTTTCTTT.

This rearrangement joins TRBV29-1 to TRBJ2-5; possibly TRBD1 for D (5 bases). The CDR3 is 13 amino acids. Germline V gives CDR1 SQVTM, CDR2 ANQGSEA. Trimming stripped 7 bases from V and 4 bases from J, with 16 bases between. Here the CDR3 DNA reads TGCAGCGCCCACCCACAGGCTCGAGAGACCCAGTACTTC. Translating it yields CSAHPQARETQYF.

The chain has TRBV28 and TRBJ2-5, with D tentatively TRBD1 (6 bases). Matching the DNA end better, TRBJ2-7 makes the J call doubtful. The CDR3 spans 15 residues. Germline V gives CDR1 MDHEN, CDR2 SYDVKM. CDR3 region: CASRKWGLQFYEQYF. The CDR3 DNA sequence: TGTGCCAGCAGAAAGTGGGGGCTACAGTTCTACGAGCAGTACTTC.

The V gene is TRBV10-3, the J gene TRBJ2-7; TRBD1 aligns across 12 bases. The V segment lost 3 bases and the J segment 0 bases; nucleotides outside the gene matches: 12. The CDR3 sequence is 19 residues long. Germline loops: CDR1 ENHRY, CDR2 SYGVKD. CDR3 region: CAISDSGTGGRTGSYEQYF. CDR3 nucleotides: TGTGCCATCAGTGACTCAGGGACAGGGGGCCGAACCGGCTCCTACGAGCAGTACTTC.

The CDR3, as DNA: TGTGCCAGCAGCGACACGTGGAACTATGGCTACACCTTC. This sequence encodes CASSDTWNYGYTF. This chain joins TRBV9 and TRBJ1-2; D not certain. CDR3 size: 13 residues. Trimming cost V 3 bases and J 2 bases, with 8 bases left between them. Germline V lookup: CDR1 SGDLS, CDR2 YYNGEE.

This sequence joins TRBV7-2 and TRBJ2-5; 9 bases are shared with TRBD2. This CDR3 region has 16 residues. After removal of 2 bases from V and 5 bases from J, the junction contained 9 bases not matched to a gene. Germline V CDR1 and CDR2: SGHTA, FQGNSA. The CDR3 sequence: CASSLRGTSPTETQYF. CDR3 bases: TGTGCCAGCAGCTTAAGGGGGACTAGCCCTACGGAGACCCAGTACTTC.

This clonotype appeared a few times. V and J are TRBV5-1 and TRBJ1-2; the match to TRBD1 covers 8 bases. There are 16 residues in the CDR3. Trimming at V came to 4 bases and at J to 8 bases, leaving 16 bases not matched to a gene. CDR1 and CDR2 (germline): SGHRS, YFSETQ. The CDR3 nucleotides are TGCGCCAGCAGCCAAAACTATCCGCCGGGACAGGTCGGCTACACCTTC. It specifies CASSQNYPPGQVGYTF.

This CDR3 is CASERGRGLAFF. DNA for the CDR3: TGTGCCAGCGAAAGGGGCCGGGGGCTTGCTTTCTTT. J is TRBJ1-1 and V is TRBV12-3 or TRBV12-4, with D perhaps TRBD1 (6 bases). Trimming cost V 8 bases and J 11 bases, with 18 bases left between them. This CDR3 has 12 amino acids.